These 29 T cell receptor beta chains were all obtained from the same sample, sequenced in a study of regulatory T cells in long-lasting Graves disease. Time point denoted: persistent/refractory GD, antithyroid drugs over 5 years with positive TRAb. Scientists built the TCR library using RNA that was extracted from PBMCs. Library construction for TCR beta used iRepertoire HTBI primers and Arm-PCR of CDR3 regions. TCRdb ran MiXCR on the multiplex PCR reads and lists one entry per CDR3 protein. The data hold 360,000 or so distinct CDR3 sequences, with 20% to 25% observed a single time. Sequenced material: peripheral blood mononuclear cells (PBMCs), taken when the disease was refractory, from a patient treated with antithyroid drugs. Source of these receptors: a woman aged 40 to 50 with Graves disease.

The sample holds a few counts of this clonotype. The gene calls are TRBV2 and TRBJ2-5; 14 positions match TRBD2. The CDR3 length is 18 residues. CDR1 and CDR2 (germline): SNHLY, FYNNEI. The ends lost 6 bases at V and 4 bases at J; junction bases unmatched: 13. The CDR3 spells CASSQDRLAGGPGETQYF. The CDR3 nucleotides are TGTGCCAGCAGCCAAGACAGACTAGCGGGAGGGCCAGGAGAGACCCAGTACTTC.

The gene calls are TRBV7-9 and TRBJ2-2, with D tentatively TRBD1 or TRBD2 (5 bases each). The V and J ends lost 1 base and 3 bases respectively, with 15 bases between them. The CDR3 spans 17 residues. CDR1 is SEHNR, CDR2 FQNEAQ, per germline (reference sequence). The CDR3 coding sequence is TGTGCCAGCAGCTTAGGATTTAGGGACCCGGACACCGGGGAGCTGTTTTTT. This gives the protein CASSLGFRDPDTGELFF.

This clonotype was recorded many times. This chain connects TRBV15 to TRBJ1-1; D call uncertain. The CDR3 has 18 residues. CDR1 is LNHNV, CDR2 YYDKDF, per germline (reference sequence). V was shortened by 2 bases and J by 4 bases, with 23 bases between the two germline ends. The CDR3: CATSRQQAPFLAGTEAFF. The CDR3 coding sequence is TGTGCCACCAGCAGACAGCAGGCCCCGTTCTTAGCGGGCACTGAAGCTTTCTTT.

This chain uses TRBV28 with TRBJ2-1, with 11 bases fitting TRBD1. This CDR3 has 15 amino acids. Trimming cost V 6 bases and J 4 bases; bases outside gene matches: 5. Germline V gene data show CDR1 as MDHEN and CDR2 as SYDVKM. CDR3 in amino acids: CASRSGTGGYNEQFF. In DNA, the CDR3 is TGTGCCAGCAGATCCGGGACAGGGGGATACAATGAGCAGTTCTTC.

The sample holds a few counts of this clonotype. This chain joins TRBV10-3 and TRBJ1-2, with 7 bases lining up with TRBD1. CDR3 length: 13 amino acids. Germline loops: CDR1 ENHRY, CDR2 SYGVKD. J was trimmed by 5 bases and V by 6 bases; bases with no gene match: 6. The CDR3 sequence: CAISDGQVYGYTF. CDR3 nucleotides: TGTGCCATCAGCGACGGACAGGTTTATGGCTACACCTTC.

The chain joins TRBV7-2 to TRBJ1-1; D perhaps matches TRBD1 (5 bases). The ends were cut back, 5 bases at V and 4 bases at J, with 14 bases in the middle. The CDR3 sequence is 14 residues long. From germline, CDR1 is SGHTA and CDR2 FQGNSA. CDR3 nucleotides: TGTGCCAGCAGCCCCAGGGATAGGATCACTGAAGCTTTCTTT. Encoded protein: CASSPRDRITEAFF.

This clonotype has a handful of counts. V is TRBV20-1 and J is TRBJ2-1; TRBD1 or TRBD2 may be the D gene (5 bases each). Germline V gene lookup returns CDR1 DFQATT and CDR2 SNEGSKA (reference sequence). CDR3 size: 15 residues. V lost 0 bases to trimming and J lost 4 bases, with 13 bases between them. CDR3 nucleotides: TGCAGTGCTAGAGACGGGGCCACACCTTACAATGAGCAGTTCTTC. This translates into CSARDGATPYNEQFF.

This clonotype was seen at least ten times. The chain uses TRBV29-1 and TRBJ1-1; the D is unclear. The CDR3 runs to 13 residues. Germline V gene lookup returns CDR1 SQVTM and CDR2 ANQGSEA. Trimming stripped 1 base from V and 0 bases from J, with 6 bases between. The CDR3 bases are TGCAGCGTTGAAGGTACAGTGAACACTGAAGCTTTCTTT. Protein: CSVEGTVNTEAFF.

The chain employs TRBV29-1 and TRBJ2-5; D is perhaps TRBD2 (6 bases). Trimming cost V 4 bases and J 3 bases, with 12 bases left between them. Germline assignment: CDR1 SQVTM and CDR2 ANQGSEA. The CDR3 totals 13 residues. CDR3 in amino acids: CSVGGVGKETQYF. Written as DNA, the CDR3 is TGCAGCGTTGGGGGGGTTGGGAAAGAGACCCAGTACTTC.

In its sample, this clonotype was seen once. V and J are TRBV28 and TRBJ2-5; TRBD2 agrees at 12 bases. CDR1 and CDR2 from the germline V gene are MDHEN and SYDVKM. The CDR3 is made up of 18 amino acids. Germline trimming cut 5 bases from V and 1 base from J; bases unmatched to any gene: 11. CDR3 amino acids: CASSGAQLAGGRQETQYF. CDR3 DNA: TGTGCCAGCAGTGGGGCCCAACTAGCGGGAGGTCGCCAAGAGACCCAGTACTTC.

With regard to this clonotype: This may be a read error: a much more frequent sequence differs by one nucleotide. The rearrangement joins TRBV7-8 to TRBJ2-7; 8 nucleotides line up with TRBD2. The CDR3 runs to 11 residues. Germline loops: CDR1 SGHVS, CDR2 FQNEAQ. The CDR3 DNA is TGTACCAGCAGTTCGGGGGGGGAGCAGTACTTC. It is translated as CTSSSGGEQYF. The variable domain in full, with the rest retrieved from reference TRBV7-8 and TRBJ2-7, is GAGVSQSPRYKVAKRGQDVALRCDPISGHVSLFWYQQALGQGPEFLTYFQNEAQLDKSGLPSDRFFAERPEGSVSTLKIQRTQQEDSAVYLCTSSSGGEQYFGPGTRLTVT.

About this clonotype: Mismatch with germline at one junction end may stem from a read error. The chain recombines TRBV7-9 with TRBJ1-6; tentative D call: TRBD1 (5 bases). From germline, CDR1 is SEHNR and CDR2 FQNEAQ (reference sequence). This CDR3 contains 15 residues. The CDR3 nucleotides are TGTGCCAACAGCGGAAGGGCAGGGTCTAATTCACCCCTCCACTTT. Its protein product is CANSGRAGSNSPLHF.

This clonotype was observed at least ten times. This chain uses TRBV7-8 with TRBJ1-5; 8 bases map to TRBD1. The CDR3 consists of 16 residues. Trimming cost V 5 bases and J 6 bases; bases outside gene matches: 12. The germline gives CDR1 SGHVS, CDR2 FQNEAQ. This chain's CDR3 is CASSQVPGQEIQPQHF. CDR3 sequence (DNA): TGTGCCAGCAGCCAAGTCCCGGGACAGGAAATTCAGCCCCAGCATTTT. Together with reference TRBV7-8 and TRBJ1-5, the CDR3 gives the full variable domain: GAGVSQSPRYKVAKRGQDVALRCDPISGHVSLFWYQQALGQGPEFLTYFQNEAQLDKSGLPSDRFFAERPEGSVSTLKIQRTQQEDSAVYLCASSQVPGQEIQPQHFGDGTRLSIL.

The chain employs TRBV28 and TRBJ2-1, with D unclear. Germline assignment: CDR1 MDHEN and CDR2 SYDVKM. V shed 6 bases and J shed 10 bases, with 22 bases lying between them. CDR3 size: 15 residues. In DNA, the CDR3 is TGTGCCAGCAGCACCCGCCGAGGATCCTCCGGCGAGCAGTTCTTC. Translation: CASSTRRGSSGEQFF.

The table lists this clonotype with a count of one. V and J are TRBV10-3 and TRBJ2-3, with 11 bases lining up with TRBD2. Germline V lookup: CDR1 ENHRY, CDR2 SYGVKD. With 2 bases clipped from V and 2 bases from J, the junction kept 12 bases outside the gene matches. The CDR3 consists of 19 residues. This CDR3 is CAISESPTGLAVNTDTQYF. The DNA for the CDR3 is TGTGCCATCAGTGAGAGCCCCACGGGACTAGCGGTCAACACAGATACGCAGTATTTT.

This clonotype appeared a few times. The genes are TRBV29-1 and TRBJ2-2, with 10 bases lining up with TRBD2. Germline trimming cut 4 bases from V and 3 bases from J; bases unmatched to any gene: 5. The CDR3 length is 15 residues. CDR1 and CDR2 (germline): SQVTM, ANQGSEA. CDR3 nucleotides: TGCAGCGTTGGCGGGAGCGGGAGGGACACCGGGGAGCTGTTTTTT. Its protein is CSVGGSGRDTGELFF.

In this sample, this clonotype turned up many times. The chain couples TRBV3-1 to TRBJ2-5, with D perhaps TRBD2 (5 bases). This CDR3 is 16 amino acids long. The germline V gene encodes CDR1 LGHDT and CDR2 YNNKEL (reference sequence). Trimming removed 1 base at V and 0 bases at J, with 12 bases between. CDR3 in DNA: TGTGCCAGCAGCCAAGGGAATGGACTGCACCAAGAGACCCAGTACTTC. Its translation: CASSQGNGLHQETQYF.

This clonotype came up many times. The V and J genes are TRBV20-1 and TRBJ2-2; no reliable D call. CDR1 DFQATT and CDR2 SNEGSKA come from the germline V gene (reference sequence). V was trimmed by 4 bases and J by 4 bases, leaving 13 bases between them. The CDR3 runs 14 residues. For the CDR3, the DNA is TGCAGTGCTACAGGAGTACGTGGCACCGGGGAGCTGTTTTTT. Translating it yields CSATGVRGTGELFF.

This clonotype was counted ten times or more. V and J are TRBV7-2 and TRBJ2-5; TRBD2 is a possible D gene (5 bases). The CDR3 is made up of 14 amino acids. Germline CDR1 and CDR2: SGHTA and FQGNSA. The V end lost 5 bases, the J end lost 5 bases, and 15 bases lay between the germline ends. CDR3 sequence: CASSAGLLGETQYF. In DNA form, the CDR3 reads TGTGCCAGCAGCGCGGGTCTCTTGGGGGAGACCCAGTACTTC.

The V and J genes are TRBV6-5 and TRBJ1-6; the D gene is possibly TRBD1 (5 bases). CDR1 and CDR2 (germline): MNHEY, SVGAGI. This CDR3 comprises 16 residues. V was trimmed by 2 bases and J by 6 bases, leaving 14 bases between them. CDR3 sequence reads: CASSYDHRLRNSPLHF. The DNA of the CDR3 is TGTGCCAGCAGTTACGATCACAGGCTCCGTAATTCACCCCTCCACTTT.

The chain joins TRBV12-3 or TRBV12-4 to TRBJ2-2, with 13 bases aligning to TRBD2. The trim removed 4 bases at V and 7 bases at J, leaving 3 bases unmatched. The CDR3 covers 15 residues. DNA for the CDR3: TGTGCCAGCAGTTCGGGACTAGCGGGAAACGGGGAGCTGTTTTTT. Protein: CASSSGLAGNGELFF.

The chain is built from TRBV11-2 and TRBJ2-2; D unresolved. The CDR3 sequence is 15 residues long. Trimming removed 6 bases from V and 1 base from J, with 12 bases in between. Germline lookup yields CDR1 SGHAT and CDR2 FQNNGV. The CDR3 DNA sequence: TGTGCCAGCAGTCTGCTCTGGAAGAACACCGGGGAGCTGTTTTTT. Translation gives CASSLLWKNTGELFF. The complete variable domain, with remaining parts taken from reference TRBV11-2 and TRBJ2-2, reads EAGVAQSPRYKIIEKRQSVAFWCNPISGHATLYWYQQILGQGPKLLIQFQNNGVVDDSQLPKDRFSAERLKGVDSTLKIQPAKLEDSAVYLCASSLLWKNTGELFFGEGSRLTVL.

This clonotype was seen ten or more times. The chain links TRBV6-5 to TRBJ1-6; D is unclear. This CDR3 spans 14 amino acids. Germline loops: CDR1 MNHEY, CDR2 SVGAGI. V lost 0 bases and J 8 bases, leaving 8 bases between the germline ends. CDR3 amino acids: CASSYSGSDSPLHF. CDR3 in DNA: TGTGCCAGCAGTTACTCTGGTTCGGATTCACCCCTCCACTTT.

This clonotype was counted a few times. The chain couples TRBV20-1 to TRBJ1-5; D unresolved. CDR1 is DFQATT and CDR2 is SNEGSKA in the germline V gene (reference sequence). The ends were cut back, 0 bases at V and 7 bases at J, with 10 bases in the middle. The CDR3 runs to 13 residues. CDR3 residues: CSARDPLRQPQHF. The CDR3 DNA reads TGCAGTGCTAGAGATCCCCTTAGACAGCCCCAGCATTTT.

This clonotype was observed many times. The chain recombines TRBV29-1 with TRBJ1-2, with D maybe TRBD1 (5 bases). Trimming removed 6 bases from V and 6 bases from J, with 17 bases in between. CDR3 length: 13 amino acids. Germline assignment: CDR1 SQVTM and CDR2 ANQGSEA. CDR3 in amino acids: CSVAGIGPNGYTF. CDR3 sequence (DNA): TGCAGCGTCGCAGGGATAGGGCCCAATGGCTACACCTTC.

V usage is TRBV10-3 and J usage is TRBJ2-1; tentative D call: TRBD2 (6 bases). This CDR3 spans 14 amino acids. Per the germline V gene, CDR1 is ENHRY and CDR2 is SYGVKD. V shed 6 bases and J shed 3 bases, with 12 bases lying between them. The CDR3 DNA reads as TGTGCCATCAGCGCGACTAGTCTCTACAATGAGCAGTTCTTC. The encoded protein is CAISATSLYNEQFF.

This clonotype was seen a handful of times. This chain uses TRBV29-1 with TRBJ2-7; maybe TRBD1 (5 bases). The CDR3 length is 13 residues. Germline V gene data show CDR1 as SQVTM and CDR2 as ANQGSEA. V was clipped by 6 bases and J by 2 bases, with 14 bases between them. The CDR3 loop is CSVAQVEPYEQYF. The CDR3, as DNA: TGCAGCGTGGCACAGGTCGAACCCTACGAGCAGTACTTC.

In its sample, this clonotype was seen a few times. This sequence joins TRBV28 and TRBJ2-7; TRBD2 matches 10 bases. With V trimmed by 6 bases and J by 4 bases, 9 bases remained unmatched. CDR3 size: 15 residues. The V gene's germline CDR1 is MDHEN and CDR2 SYDVKM. The CDR3 DNA reads TGTGCCAGCAGCCTGGGAGGACTAGCGGCGTACGAGCAGTACTTC. Translation gives CASSLGGLAAYEQYF.

This clonotype was counted at least ten times. The chain links TRBV11-2 to TRBJ2-7, with D possibly TRBD1 on 7 matching bases. The CDR3 extends over 15 amino acids. V was clipped by 5 bases and J by 0 bases, with 14 bases between them. Germline values: CDR1 SGHAT, CDR2 FQNNGV. This CDR3 is CASSRGTANSYEQYF. DNA for the CDR3: TGTGCCAGCAGCCGGGGGACAGCAAACTCCTACGAGCAGTACTTC.